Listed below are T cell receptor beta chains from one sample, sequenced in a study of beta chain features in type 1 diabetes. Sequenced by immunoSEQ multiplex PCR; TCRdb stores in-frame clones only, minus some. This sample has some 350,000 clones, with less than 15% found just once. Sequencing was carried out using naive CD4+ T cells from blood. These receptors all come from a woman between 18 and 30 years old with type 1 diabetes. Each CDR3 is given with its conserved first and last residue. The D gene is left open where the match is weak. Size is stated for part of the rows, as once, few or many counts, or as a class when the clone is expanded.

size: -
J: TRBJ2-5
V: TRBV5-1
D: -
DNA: TGCGCCAGCAGCTTGGTGGGCGGGCAAGAGACCCAGTACTTC
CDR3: CASSLVGGQETQYF

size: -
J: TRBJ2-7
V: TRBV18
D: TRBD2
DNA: TGTGCCAGCACTCTATTAGCGGGGGACGGCTCCTACGAGCAGTACTTC
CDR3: CASTLLAGDGSYEQYF

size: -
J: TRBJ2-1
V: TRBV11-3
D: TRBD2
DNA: TGTGCCAGCAGCTCCACTAGCGGCTCCTACAATGAGCAGTTCTTC
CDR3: CASSSTSGSYNEQFF

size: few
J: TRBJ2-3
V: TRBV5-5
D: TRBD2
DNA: TGTGCCAGCAGCTTAACACTAGCGGGAGTATCGGATACGCAGTATTTT
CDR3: CASSLTLAGVSDTQYF

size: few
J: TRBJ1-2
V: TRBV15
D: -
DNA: TGTGCCACCAGCAAACAGGACTATGGCTACACCTTC
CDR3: CATSKQDYGYTF

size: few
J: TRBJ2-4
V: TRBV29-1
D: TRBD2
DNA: TGCAGCGTGGCCGGACGAATTAAACTAAGCGGGAGAGGAGAAAACATTCAGTACTTC
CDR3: CSVAGRIKLSGRGENIQYF

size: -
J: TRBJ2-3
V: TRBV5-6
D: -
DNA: TGTGCCAGCAGCTTGGGGGGCACGGGAGCAGATACGCAGTATTTT
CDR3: CASSLGGTGADTQYF

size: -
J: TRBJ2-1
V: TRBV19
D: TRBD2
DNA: TGTGCCACTAGGCCGTACTCGGATCTAGCGGGGATGTGGTTCTTC
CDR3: CATRPYSDLAGMWFF

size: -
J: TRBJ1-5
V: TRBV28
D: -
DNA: TGTGCCAGCAGCCAACCCGGACAGTTTCGGAATCAGCCCCAGCATTTT
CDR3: CASSQPGQFRNQPQHF

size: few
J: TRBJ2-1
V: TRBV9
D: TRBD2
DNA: TGTGCCAGCAGCCCTAGAAGGCGGGAGGGCCTTGAGCAGTTCTTC
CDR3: CASSPRRREGLEQFF

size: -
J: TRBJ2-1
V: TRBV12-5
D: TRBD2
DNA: TGTGCTAGTGGTTTGGGGGGCGGGAGTCCCTACAATGAGCAGTTCTTC
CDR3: CASGLGGGSPYNEQFF

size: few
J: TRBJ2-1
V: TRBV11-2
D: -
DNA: TGTGCCAGCAGCCCTTTCGGGTCCTACAATGAGCAGTTCTTC
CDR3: CASSPFGSYNEQFF

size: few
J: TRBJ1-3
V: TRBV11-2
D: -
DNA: TGTGCCAGCCTTAGTGGAAACACCATATATTTT
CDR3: CASLSGNTIYF

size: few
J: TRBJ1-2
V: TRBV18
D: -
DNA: TGTGCCAGCTCACCATTAGGGAGTGATGGCTACACCTTC
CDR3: CASSPLGSDGYTF

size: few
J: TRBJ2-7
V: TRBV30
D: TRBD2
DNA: TGTGCCAGTAGCGGGAGTGAGGGCGAGCAGTACTTC
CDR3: CASSGSEGEQYF

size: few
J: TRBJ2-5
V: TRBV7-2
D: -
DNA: TGTGCCAGCAGCTTTGCGGAGACCCAGTACTTC
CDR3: CASSFAETQYF

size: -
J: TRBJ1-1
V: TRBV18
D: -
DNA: TGTGCCAGCTCACCGACAGGATTGTGGAACACTGAAGCTTTCTTT
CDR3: CASSPTGLWNTEAFF

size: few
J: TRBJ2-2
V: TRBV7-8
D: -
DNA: TGTGCCACCCCTGACCGGGAGCCCACCGGGGAGCTGTTTTTT
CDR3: CATPDREPTGELFF

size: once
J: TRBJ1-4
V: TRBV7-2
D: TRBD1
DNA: TGTGCCAGCAGCTTGGACAGGGCTGAAAAACTGTTTTTT
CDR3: CASSLDRAEKLFF

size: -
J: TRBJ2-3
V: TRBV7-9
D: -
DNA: TGTGCCAGCAGCCAGGGTGTTGCAGATACGCAGTATTTT
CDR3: CASSQGVADTQYF

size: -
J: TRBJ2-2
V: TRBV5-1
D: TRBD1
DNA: TGCGCCAGCAGCCAGGGACAGGGGAACACCGGGGAGCTGTTTTTT
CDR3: CASSQGQGNTGELFF

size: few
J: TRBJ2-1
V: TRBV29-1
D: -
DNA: TGCAGCGTTGAGTCTAACAATGAGCAGTTCTTC
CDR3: CSVESNNEQFF

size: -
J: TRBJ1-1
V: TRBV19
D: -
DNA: TGTGCCAGTAGTATTGAGAAGAACACTGAAGCTTTCTTT
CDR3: CASSIEKNTEAFF

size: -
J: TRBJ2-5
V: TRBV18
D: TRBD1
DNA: TGTGCCAGCTCACCACAGGCGACAGGGAATGGGGAGACCCAGTACTTC
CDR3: CASSPQATGNGETQYF

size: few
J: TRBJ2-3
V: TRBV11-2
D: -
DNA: TGTGCCAGCAGCTTTTCTCGGGACTTTAGGTATTTT
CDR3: CASSFSRDFRYF